Here is one TCR beta chain with its context. With 8 bases removed from V and 3 bases from J, the gap between germline ends came to 13 bases. This CDR3 spans 13 amino acids. CDR1 is SEHNR and CDR2 is FQNEAQ in the germline V gene (reference sequence). This sample is drawn from a study of blood T cell repertoires in COVID-19. TCRdb's copy holds only in-frame clones and misses some; the assay was immunoSEQ multiplex PCR. The top ten hold roughly 17% of the sample, which has 90,000 or so clones, about 89% seen once. The sample taken for sequencing was peripheral blood. The chain uses TRBV7-9 and TRBJ2-5, with D possibly being TRBD2 (6 bases). This clonotype originated in a human donor in a cohort sampled during active COVID-19. The CDR3 loop reads CASHAWGEETQYF. DNA of the CDR3: TGTGCCAGCCATGCCTGGGGGGAAGAGACCCAGTACTTC.